Listed below are T cell receptor beta chains from one sample, sequenced in a study of cytomegalovirus exposure and HLA in healthy donors. The data were produced by immunoSEQ multiplex PCR, yet TCRdb's version contains in-frame clones alone and is incomplete. The sample has about 19,000 clones, roughly four fifths seen once. Sequenced input: PBMCs. These receptors were obtained from a human donor in good health. Each CDR3 is given with its conserved first and last residue. A D gene is named only where the DNA matches it firmly. Where a row states a size, it is once, few, many or the class of an expanded clone; other rows omit it.

D: TRBD2; size: few; V: TRBV11-2; J: TRBJ2-1; DNA: TGTGCCAGCAGCGAACCGGGACTAGCGGGAGGTAGTCGCAATGAGCAGTTCTTC; CDR3: CASSEPGLAGGSRNEQFF
D: -; size: -; V: TRBV21-1; J: TRBJ2-3; DNA: TGTGCCAGCAGCCCTTTGCGGGGGGACCGGCGCACAGATACGCAGTATTTT; CDR3: CASSPLRGDRRTDTQYF
D: -; size: -; V: TRBV5-6; J: TRBJ2-7; DNA: TGTGCCAGCAGCTTAAACAGAAACTACGAGCAGTACTTC; CDR3: CASSLNRNYEQYF
D: -; size: -; V: TRBV2; J: TRBJ2-1; DNA: TGTGCCAGCATCGGCCTCCGGGACATCTATAACAATGAGCAGTTCTTC; CDR3: CASIGLRDIYNNEQFF
D: -; size: -; V: TRBV7-2; J: TRBJ2-3; DNA: TGTGCCAGCAGCCCCCGACCGGGGGAGCGGATTATCACAGATACGCAGTATTTT; CDR3: CASSPRPGERIITDTQYF
D: -; size: few; V: TRBV7-9; J: TRBJ2-7; DNA: TGCGCCAGCAGCCGCGGGGACAGTGCCTACGAGCAGTACTTC; CDR3: CASSRGDSAYEQYF
D: TRBD2; size: -; V: TRBV11-2; J: TRBJ2-3; DNA: TGTGCCAGCAGCCGAGCGGGAGGGCCTCAGTATTTT; CDR3: CASSRAGGPQYF
D: -; size: -; V: TRBV7-2; J: TRBJ1-2; DNA: TGTGCCAGCAGCAATGCGGGGATTAACTATGGCTACACCTTC; CDR3: CASSNAGINYGYTF
D: -; size: -; V: TRBV5-6; J: TRBJ2-1; DNA: TGTGCCAGCAGCCAACCTGGGCCTTACAATGAGCAGTTCTTC; CDR3: CASSQPGPYNEQFF
D: -; size: few; V: TRBV6-5; J: TRBJ2-1; DNA: TGTGCCAGCAGTGAAACAGCAACCTACAATGAGCAGTTCTTC; CDR3: CASSETATYNEQFF
D: TRBD2; size: once; V: TRBV19; J: TRBJ2-7; DNA: TGTGCCAGTAGTTCCCGAAGAGTAGCGGGGTTTCACGAGCAGTACTTC; CDR3: CASSSRRVAGFHEQYF
D: TRBD2; size: once; V: TRBV11-3; J: TRBJ2-7; DNA: TGTGCCAGCAGCTCCCCAGTCGGGACTAGCGGGAACGAGCAGTACTTC; CDR3: CASSSPVGTSGNEQYF
D: -; size: -; V: TRBV6-5; J: TRBJ1-1; DNA: TGTGCCAGCAGTTTCTCCGGAGGGACTGAAGCTTTCTTT; CDR3: CASSFSGGTEAFF
D: TRBD1; size: once; V: TRBV29-1; J: TRBJ1-2; DNA: TGCAGCTCCAGACAGGGGGATGGCTACACCTTC; CDR3: CSSRQGDGYTF
D: -; size: -; V: TRBV11-2; J: TRBJ2-7; DNA: TGTGCCAGCAGATTCGAGACAGGCAACGAGCAGTACTTC; CDR3: CASRFETGNEQYF
D: -; size: -; V: TRBV5-4; J: TRBJ2-7; DNA: TGTGCCAGCAGCCCCCACGTCTCAGCGAGCTCCTACGAGCAGTACTTC; CDR3: CASSPHVSASSYEQYF
D: -; size: -; V: TRBV11-2; J: TRBJ2-5; DNA: TGTGCCAGCAGCCCCAGTACCCTCCAAGAGACCCAGTACTTC; CDR3: CASSPSTLQETQYF
D: -; size: -; V: TRBV18; J: TRBJ2-1; DNA: TGTGCCAGCTCAGGGGGCCCCAGCTCCTACAATGAGCAGTTCTTC; CDR3: CASSGGPSSYNEQFF
D: -; size: -; V: TRBV28; J: TRBJ1-2; DNA: TGTGCCAGCAGTTGGCTTTTGGGGACAAACTATGGCTACACCTTC; CDR3: CASSWLLGTNYGYTF
D: TRBD1; size: -; V: TRBV4-3; J: TRBJ1-2; DNA: TGCGCCAGCAGACCCTACACAGGGGAGGCCTATGGCTACACCTTC; CDR3: CASRPYTGEAYGYTF
D: TRBD1; size: -; V: TRBV2; J: TRBJ1-5; DNA: TGTGCCAGCAGTCCGGACAGGGGGAATCAGCCCCAGCATTTT; CDR3: CASSPDRGNQPQHF
D: -; size: -; V: TRBV7-3; J: TRBJ1-6; DNA: TGTGCCAGCAGCTTAATGGGCCTAGGGGGTTCACCCCTCCACTTT; CDR3: CASSLMGLGGSPLHF
D: TRBD1; size: -; V: TRBV30; J: TRBJ2-7; DNA: TGTGCCTGGAATCCGGGACAGATGACCTACGAGCAGTACTTC; CDR3: CAWNPGQMTYEQYF
D: -; size: -; V: TRBV5-1; J: TRBJ2-1; DNA: TGCGCCAGCAGCCAGGCAGGGTCCTCCTACAATGAGCAGTTCTTC; CDR3: CASSQAGSSYNEQFF
D: -; size: -; V: TRBV20-1; J: TRBJ2-1; DNA: TGCAGTGCCGCGGAGGACAATGAGCAGTTCTTC; CDR3: CSAAEDNEQFF
D: -; size: -; V: TRBV13; J: TRBJ2-1; DNA: TGTGCCAGCAGCCCCCCCGGGCGGGTTTACATGACTGAGCAGTTCTTC; CDR3: CASSPPGRVYMTEQFF
D: -; size: -; V: TRBV7-3; J: TRBJ2-3; DNA: TGTGCCAGCAGCTTACATGGAGCTTTGGGCACAGATACGCAGTATTTT; CDR3: CASSLHGALGTDTQYF
D: -; size: -; V: TRBV7-9; J: TRBJ1-2; DNA: TGTGCCAGCAGCCCTGGAGGGGCACGGCCTAACTATGGCTACACCTTC; CDR3: CASSPGGARPNYGYTF
D: TRBD2; size: -; V: TRBV7-7; J: TRBJ2-3; DNA: TGTGCCAGCAGCTTCAGCGTAAGGTGCTCTAGCGGGGGGGAAGATACGCAGTATTTT; CDR3: CASSFSVRCSSGGEDTQYF
D: -; size: -; V: TRBV10-3; J: TRBJ1-1; DNA: TGTGCCATCAGGCCACAGGGTACGGACACTGAAGCTTTCTTT; CDR3: CAIRPQGTDTEAFF
D: TRBD2; size: -; V: TRBV2; J: TRBJ2-1; DNA: TGTGCCAGCAGTACTCCTCTAGCGGGGAATCGCAGGGAGCAGTTCTTC; CDR3: CASSTPLAGNRREQFF
D: -; size: -; V: TRBV2; J: TRBJ2-7; DNA: TGTGCCAGCAGAAAAGGCACAGGGAACGGCTACGAGCAGTACTTC; CDR3: CASRKGTGNGYEQYF
D: -; size: -; V: TRBV9; J: TRBJ1-2; DNA: TGTGCCAGCAGCGTAACTGGTCTACAGTATGGCTACACCTTC; CDR3: CASSVTGLQYGYTF
D: -; size: -; V: TRBV7-9; J: TRBJ1-2; DNA: TGTGCCAGCAGCTTAGAGAGGGCTAACTATGGCTACACCTTC; CDR3: CASSLERANYGYTF
D: TRBD2; size: -; V: TRBV7-2; J: TRBJ2-7; DNA: TGTGCCAGCAGCCTGGCGATGGCTAGCGGGGTCTACGAGCAGTACTTC; CDR3: CASSLAMASGVYEQYF
D: -; size: -; V: TRBV11-1; J: TRBJ2-7; DNA: TGTGCCAGCAGCACCTCCGGTCGGGTACCGGGCGAGCAGTACTTC; CDR3: CASSTSGRVPGEQYF
D: -; size: -; V: TRBV18; J: TRBJ1-3; DNA: TGTGCCAGCTCACCCCTACAGGGCGTAGTGGACACCATATATTTT; CDR3: CASSPLQGVVDTIYF
D: -; size: -; V: TRBV5-6; J: TRBJ2-5; DNA: TGTGCCAGCAGCTTGGACAGATGGGAGACCCAGTACTTC; CDR3: CASSLDRWETQYF
D: TRBD1; size: few; V: TRBV4-3; J: TRBJ2-2; DNA: TGCGCCAGCAGCCCCTCCCGAACAGGGGTGAACACCGGGGAGCTGTTTTTT; CDR3: CASSPSRTGVNTGELFF
D: -; size: -; V: TRBV13; J: TRBJ1-1; DNA: TGTGCCAGCAGCTCTACAGACATGAACACTGAAGCTTTCTTT; CDR3: CASSSTDMNTEAFF
D: -; size: once; V: TRBV6-5; J: TRBJ1-2; DNA: TGTGCCAGCTGCTGGAGCCGGGAAGCTAACTATGGCTACACCTTC; CDR3: CASCWSREANYGYTF